This T cell receptor beta chain was sequenced in a study of shared clonotypes between healthy human individuals. The study, taken as a whole, reports: All-four-donor shared clonotypes had higher generation probabilities than non-shared clonotypes did. The authors sampled blood alone, and tissue repertoires likely differ. Relative to memory subsets, naive subsets generally showed larger estimated richness.

Trimming cost V 1 base and J 3 bases; bases outside gene matches: 7. The CDR3 runs 16 residues. Looked up from germline, CDR1 is SGHAT and CDR2 is FQNNGV. Data came from immunoSEQ multiplex PCR; TCRdb stores just in-frame clones and leaves some out. The top ten hold 0.25% to 0.35% of the sample, which has roughly 600,000 clones, roughly 98% seen once. Concerning this clone: Its antigen is not identified.

CD45RO negativity and positive selection for CCR7 defined naive CD8 cells, a population that excluded terminally differentiated effector memory CD45RA+ cells. Donors comprised only Caucasian adults living in Nashville, Tennessee. Specimen: naive CD8+ T cells sorted from blood. The receptor was derived from a man between 25 and 39 years old in good health. This rearrangement joins TRBV11-2 to TRBJ1-1; TRBD1 agrees at 8 bases. The CDR3 DNA is TGTGCCAGCAGCTTAGTGGCAGGGGGCGCGGACACTGAAGCTTTCTTT. This codes for CASSLVAGGADTEAFF.